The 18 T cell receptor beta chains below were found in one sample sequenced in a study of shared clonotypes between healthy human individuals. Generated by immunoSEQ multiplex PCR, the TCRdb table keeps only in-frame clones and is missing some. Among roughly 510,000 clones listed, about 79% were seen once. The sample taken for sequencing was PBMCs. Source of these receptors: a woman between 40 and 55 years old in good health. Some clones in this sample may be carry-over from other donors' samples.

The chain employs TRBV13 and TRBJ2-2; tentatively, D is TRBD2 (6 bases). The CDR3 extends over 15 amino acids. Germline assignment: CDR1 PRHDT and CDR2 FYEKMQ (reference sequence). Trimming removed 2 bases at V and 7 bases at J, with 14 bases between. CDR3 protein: CASSLIGAGGGELFF. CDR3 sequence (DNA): TGTGCCAGCAGCTTAATTGGAGCCGGGGGCGGGGAGCTGTTTTTT.

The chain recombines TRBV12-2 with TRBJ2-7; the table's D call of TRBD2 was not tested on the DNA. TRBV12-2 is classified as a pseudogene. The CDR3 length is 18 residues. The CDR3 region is CASRLVTGTSGFPYEQYF. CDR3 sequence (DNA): TGTGCAAGTCGCTTAGTTACCGGGACTAGCGGATTTCCCTACGAGCAGTACTTC.

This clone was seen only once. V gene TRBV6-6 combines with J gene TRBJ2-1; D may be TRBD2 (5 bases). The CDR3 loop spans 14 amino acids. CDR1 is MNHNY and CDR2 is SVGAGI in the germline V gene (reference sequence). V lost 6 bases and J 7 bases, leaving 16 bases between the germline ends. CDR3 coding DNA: TGTGCCAGCAGGATCGTTCGGGATGGGAATGAGCAGTTCTTC. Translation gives CASRIVRDGNEQFF.

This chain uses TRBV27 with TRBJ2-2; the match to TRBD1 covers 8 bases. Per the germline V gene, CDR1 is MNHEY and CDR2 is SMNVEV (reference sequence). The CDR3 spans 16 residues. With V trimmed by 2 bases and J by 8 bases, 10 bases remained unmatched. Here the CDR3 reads CASSLGAGGSLGELFF. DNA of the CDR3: TGTGCCAGCAGTTTAGGGGCAGGGGGCTCCTTGGGGGAGCTGTTTTTT.

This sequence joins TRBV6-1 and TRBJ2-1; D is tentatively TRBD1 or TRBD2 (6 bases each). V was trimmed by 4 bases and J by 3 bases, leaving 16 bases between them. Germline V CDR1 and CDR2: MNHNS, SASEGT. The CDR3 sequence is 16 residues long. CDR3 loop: CASSGSGADLYNEQFF. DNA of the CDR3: TGTGCCAGCAGTGGCTCGGGGGCGGACCTCTACAATGAGCAGTTCTTC.

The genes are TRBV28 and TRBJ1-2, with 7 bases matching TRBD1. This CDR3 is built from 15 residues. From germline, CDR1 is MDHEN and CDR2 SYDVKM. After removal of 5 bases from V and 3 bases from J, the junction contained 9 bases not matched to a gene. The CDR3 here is CASSPPGRGYYGYTF. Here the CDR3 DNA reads TGTGCCAGCAGTCCCCCAGGCAGGGGGTACTATGGCTACACCTTC.

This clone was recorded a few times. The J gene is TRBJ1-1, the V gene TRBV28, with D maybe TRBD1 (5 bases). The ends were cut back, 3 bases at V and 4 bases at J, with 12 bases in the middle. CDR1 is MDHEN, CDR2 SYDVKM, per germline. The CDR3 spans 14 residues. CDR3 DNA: TGTGCCAGCAGTTTGGGGGGGTATCGCACTGAAGCTTTCTTT. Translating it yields CASSLGGYRTEAFF.

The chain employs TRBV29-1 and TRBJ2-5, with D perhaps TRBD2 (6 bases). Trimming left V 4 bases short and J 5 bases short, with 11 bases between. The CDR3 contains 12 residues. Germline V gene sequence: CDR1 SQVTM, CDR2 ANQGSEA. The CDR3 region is CSVVGSGETQYF. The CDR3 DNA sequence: TGCAGCGTTGTCGGGAGTGGTGAGACCCAGTACTTC.

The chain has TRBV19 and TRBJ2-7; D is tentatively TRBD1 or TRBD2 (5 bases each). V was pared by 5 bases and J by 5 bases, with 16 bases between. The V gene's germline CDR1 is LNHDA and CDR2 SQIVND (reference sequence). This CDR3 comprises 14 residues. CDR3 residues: CASSPGPKINEQYF. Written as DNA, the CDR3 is TGTGCCAGTAGTCCGGGACCGAAGATAAACGAGCAGTACTTC.

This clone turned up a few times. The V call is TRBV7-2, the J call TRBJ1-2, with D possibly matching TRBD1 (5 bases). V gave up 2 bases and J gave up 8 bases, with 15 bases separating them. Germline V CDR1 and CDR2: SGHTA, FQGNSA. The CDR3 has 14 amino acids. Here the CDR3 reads CASSLQQAQGGYTF. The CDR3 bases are TGTGCCAGCAGCTTACAACAGGCACAAGGCGGCTACACCTTC.

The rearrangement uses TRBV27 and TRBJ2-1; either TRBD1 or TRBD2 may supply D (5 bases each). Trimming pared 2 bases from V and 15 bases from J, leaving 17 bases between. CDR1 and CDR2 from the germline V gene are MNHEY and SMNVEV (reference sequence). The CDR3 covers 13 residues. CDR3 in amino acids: CASSLGPWQGPFF. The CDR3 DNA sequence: TGTGCCAGCAGTTTAGGGCCGTGGCAGGGACCGTTCTTC.

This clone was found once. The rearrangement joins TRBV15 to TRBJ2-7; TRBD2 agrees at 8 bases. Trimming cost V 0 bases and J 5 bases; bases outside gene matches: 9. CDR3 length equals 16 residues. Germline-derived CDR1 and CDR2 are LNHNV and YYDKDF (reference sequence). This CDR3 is CATSRDRAGESDEQYF. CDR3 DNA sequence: TGTGCCACCAGCAGAGATCGAGCGGGAGAGAGCGACGAGCAGTACTTC.

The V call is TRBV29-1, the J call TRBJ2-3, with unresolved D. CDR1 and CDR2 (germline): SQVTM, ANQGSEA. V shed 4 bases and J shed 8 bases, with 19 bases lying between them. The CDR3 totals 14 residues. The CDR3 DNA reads TGCAGCGTTGGAGGCGCTGGTCACACGGGTACGCAGTATTTT. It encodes CSVGGAGHTGTQYF.

The CDR3 spells CASSLDSGQETQYF. The CDR3 DNA follows: TGTGCCAGCAGCTTAGATTCAGGGCAAGAGACCCAGTACTTC. The V gene is TRBV7-6, the J gene TRBJ2-5; weak D call: TRBD1 (5 bases). CDR1 is SGHVS and CDR2 is FNYEAQ in the germline V gene. CDR3 length equals 14 residues. V lost 1 base, J lost 2 bases, and 8 bases lay in between.

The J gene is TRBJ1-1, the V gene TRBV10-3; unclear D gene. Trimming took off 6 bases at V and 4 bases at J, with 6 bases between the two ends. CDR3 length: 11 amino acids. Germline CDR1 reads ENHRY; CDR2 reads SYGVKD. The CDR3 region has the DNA TGTGCCATCAGCCACGGCACTGAAGCTTTCTTT. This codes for CAISHGTEAFF.

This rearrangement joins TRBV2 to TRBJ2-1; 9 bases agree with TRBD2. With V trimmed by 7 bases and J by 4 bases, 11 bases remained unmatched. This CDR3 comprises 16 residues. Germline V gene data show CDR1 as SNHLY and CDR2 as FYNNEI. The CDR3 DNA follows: TGTGCCAGCACCACGGGCGGGCTAGCGGGGTACAATGAGCAGTTCTTC. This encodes CASTTGGLAGYNEQFF.

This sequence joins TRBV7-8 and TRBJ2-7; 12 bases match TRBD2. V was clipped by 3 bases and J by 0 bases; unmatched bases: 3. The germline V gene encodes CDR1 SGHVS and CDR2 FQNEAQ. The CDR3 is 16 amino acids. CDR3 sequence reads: CASSFSTSGSSYEQYF. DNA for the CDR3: TGTGCCAGCAGCTTTTCGACTAGCGGGAGCTCCTACGAGCAGTACTTC.

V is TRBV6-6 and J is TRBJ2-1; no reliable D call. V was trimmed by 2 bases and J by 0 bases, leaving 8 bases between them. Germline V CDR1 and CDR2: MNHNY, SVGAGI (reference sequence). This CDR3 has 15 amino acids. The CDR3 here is CASSYRFSSYNEQFF. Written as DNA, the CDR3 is TGTGCCAGCAGTTACCGGTTCAGCTCCTACAATGAGCAGTTCTTC.